A single sample is the source of the 20 T cell receptor beta chains below, sequenced in a study of blood T cell repertoires in COVID-19. The table came from immunoSEQ multiplex PCR; TCRdb's copy has only in-frame clones and leaves some out. The table lists some 400,000 clones, around 87% of them singletons. The sample taken for sequencing was peripheral blood. Source of these receptors: a human donor in a cohort sampled during active COVID-19.

The CDR3 here is CASSLESANTGELFF. The CDR3 nucleotides are TGCGCCAGCAGCTTGGAGAGCGCGAACACCGGGGAGCTGTTTTTT. The V call is TRBV5-1, the J call TRBJ2-2; no definite D call. Trimming removed 0 bases at V and 0 bases at J, with 6 bases between. Germline V lookup: CDR1 SGHRS, CDR2 YFSETQ. The CDR3 contains 15 residues.

The chain employs TRBV7-9 and TRBJ2-3; no clear D gene. This CDR3 contains 16 residues. V was cut by 2 bases and J by 6 bases, with 18 bases left in between. Germline V gene sequence: CDR1 SEHNR, CDR2 FQNEAQ (reference sequence). The CDR3 DNA sequence: TGTGCCAGCAGCTTAATCACTCACGCGTCACGCGATACGCAGTATTTT. This sequence encodes CASSLITHASRDTQYF.

The chain uses TRBV25-1 and TRBJ1-2, with D uncertain. The germline gives CDR1 MGHDK, CDR2 SYGVNS. The CDR3 length is 13 residues. Trimming took off 6 bases at V and 4 bases at J, with 12 bases between the two ends. The CDR3 loop reads CASSIAAGYGYTF. The DNA of the CDR3 is TGTGCCAGCAGCATAGCGGCCGGCTATGGCTACACCTTC.

The sample holds one count of this clone. V and J are TRBV5-1 and TRBJ2-3, with 14 bases that match TRBD2. Germline loops: CDR1 SGHRS, CDR2 YFSETQ. This CDR3 has 19 amino acids. The trim removed 0 bases at V and 1 base at J, leaving 7 bases unmatched. The CDR3 DNA reads TGCGCCAGCAGCTTGGTGGGACTAGCGGGAGTTGCCGGCACAGATACGCAGTATTTT. Its protein is CASSLVGLAGVAGTDTQYF.

The rearrangement uses TRBV18 and TRBJ1-3; 7 bases are shared with TRBD1. Germline V gene lookup returns CDR1 KGHSH and CDR2 LQKENI. V was pared by 5 bases and J by 3 bases, with 7 bases of the junction left unmatched. CDR3 length: 15 residues. CDR3 loop: CASSSTGRDGNTIYF. CDR3 DNA sequence: TGTGCCAGCTCATCGACAGGGCGTGATGGAAACACCATATATTTT.

The V gene is TRBV4-1, the J gene TRBJ1-4; 9 bases map to TRBD1. The V gene's germline CDR1 is MGHRA and CDR2 YSYEKL. The CDR3 is 17 amino acids. Trimming at V came to 3 bases and at J to 7 bases, leaving 12 bases not matched to a gene. The CDR3 is CASSQFRDRVFFEKLFF. The CDR3 DNA sequence: TGCGCCAGCAGCCAGTTCCGGGACAGGGTTTTTTTTGAAAAACTGTTTTTT.

The chain couples TRBV2 to TRBJ2-7; D call uncertain. The CDR3 extends over 15 amino acids. V was shortened by 2 bases and J by 3 bases, with 14 bases between the two germline ends. CDR1 is SNHLY, CDR2 FYNNEI, per germline. CDR3 in DNA: TGTGCCAGCAGTGAAAACGAAGGCGGCCTCTACGAGCAGTACTTC. As protein: CASSENEGGLYEQYF.

V gene TRBV29-1 combines with J gene TRBJ2-1; no reliable D call. Germline V gives CDR1 SQVTM, CDR2 ANQGSEA. This CDR3 contains 12 residues. The V gene lost 3 bases and the J gene lost 6 bases, with 9 bases spanning the gap. This CDR3 is CSVDRRRNEQFF. The DNA of the CDR3 is TGCAGCGTTGATAGGAGACGCAATGAGCAGTTCTTC.

The rearrangement joins TRBV28 to TRBJ2-7; D remains unclear. The germline CDR1 and CDR2 sequences are MDHEN and SYDVKM. V lost 1 base to trimming and J lost 2 bases, with 9 bases between them. The CDR3 is made up of 14 amino acids. The CDR3, as DNA: TGTGCCAGCAGTTTATCGGTCACCCCCTACGAGCAGTACTTC. It yields the protein CASSLSVTPYEQYF.

V and J are TRBV7-3 and TRBJ2-5; a weak D match, TRBD1 (5 bases). The CDR3 is 13 residues long. V lost 5 bases and J lost 2, with 9 bases in between. Germline lookup yields CDR1 SGHTA and CDR2 FQGTGA. The CDR3 nucleotides read TGTGCCAGCAGCGTTGGGGCGCAAGAGACCCAGTACTTC. It codes for CASSVGAQETQYF.

The chain joins TRBV3-1 (or the pseudogene TRBV3-2) to TRBJ2-5; the match to TRBD2 covers 12 bases. The germline V gene has CDR1 LGHDT and CDR2 YNNKEL (reference sequence). The length of the CDR3 is 17 residues. V shed 4 bases and J 2 bases; nucleotides not matched to a gene: 8. CDR3: CASSPPVTSGGQETQYF. DNA of the CDR3: TGTGCCAGCAGCCCCCCCGTGACTAGCGGGGGACAAGAGACCCAGTACTTC.

The chain recombines TRBV5-6 with TRBJ2-3; TRBD2 might be the D (5 bases). V was shortened by 3 bases and J by 4 bases, with 15 bases between the two germline ends. This CDR3 contains 15 residues. In germline, CDR1 is SGHDT, CDR2 YYEEEE. CDR3 region: CASSSGISQADTQYF. CDR3 DNA: TGTGCCAGCAGCTCCGGGATTAGTCAGGCAGATACGCAGTATTTT.

The chain links TRBV29-1 to TRBJ2-4, with 12 bases matching TRBD1. Germline values: CDR1 SQVTM, CDR2 ANQGSEA. The CDR3 spans 13 residues. Germline trimming cut 7 bases from V and 12 bases from J; bases unmatched to any gene: 10. This CDR3 is CSAVPGQGASQYF. The CDR3 bases are TGCAGCGCTGTTCCGGGACAGGGGGCATCTCAGTACTTC. Full variable domain (outside the CDR3, taken from reference TRBV29-1 and TRBJ2-4): SAVISQKPSRDICQRGTSLTIQCQVDSQVTMMFWYRQQPGQSLTLIATANQGSEATYESGFVIDKFPISRPNLTFSTLTVSNMSPEDSSIYLCSAVPGQGASQYFGAGTRLSVL.

The chain has TRBV6-5 and TRBJ1-4; D is possibly TRBD1 (5 bases). The length of the CDR3 is 14 residues. Looked up from germline, CDR1 is MNHEY and CDR2 is SVGAGI. Trimming cost V 2 bases and J 4 bases, with 8 bases left between them. The CDR3 coding sequence is TGTGCCAGCAGTTACGGGGCGGTTAATGAAAAACTGTTTTTT. Amino acid sequence: CASSYGAVNEKLFF.

The chain links TRBV12-3 or TRBV12-4 to TRBJ1-2, with a possible D match to TRBD1 (6 bases). Trimming shortened V by 3 bases and J by 7 bases, and 12 bases separated the two germline ends. The CDR3 spans 13 residues. The chain's CDR3 is CASSFEWGRGYTF. The CDR3, as DNA: TGTGCCAGCAGTTTCGAATGGGGGCGTGGCTACACCTTC.

V usage is TRBV2 and J usage is TRBJ1-1, with 7 bases fitting TRBD1. From germline, CDR1 is SNHLY and CDR2 FYNNEI. The CDR3 totals 12 residues. The J segment lost 8 bases and the V segment lost 10 bases, leaving 10 bases of the junction unmatched. Here the CDR3 DNA reads TGTGCCATTCGAGGACAGGCCGCAGAAGCTTTCTTT. This translates into CAIRGQAAEAFF.

This clone came up once. J is TRBJ2-1 and V is TRBV24-1; D may be TRBD2 (7 bases). The V end was cut by 5 bases, the J end by 12 bases, with 13 bases between. This CDR3 has 12 amino acids. CDR1 and CDR2 from the germline V gene are KGHDR and SFDVKD. CDR3 nucleotides: TGTGCCACCAGTGCCCCGAGGGGGGGGCAGTTCTTC. The encoded protein is CATSAPRGGQFF.

J is TRBJ1-1 and V is TRBV5-5; D is unresolved. The CDR3 is 16 residues long. The V end lost 0 bases, the J end lost 1 base, and 13 bases lay between the germline ends. Germline V CDR1 and CDR2: SGHKS, YYEKEE (reference sequence). Here the CDR3 reads CASSLDPGMENTEAFF. DNA of the CDR3: TGTGCCAGCAGCTTGGACCCCGGGATGGAGAACACTGAAGCTTTCTTT.

This clone was counted once. The chain combines TRBV27 with TRBJ2-7, with D unresolved. CDR1 MNHEY and CDR2 SMNVEV come from the germline V gene (reference sequence). V was pared by 0 bases and J by 2 bases, with 8 bases between. There are 14 residues in the CDR3. CDR3: CASSLSPTTYEQYF. CDR3 bases: TGTGCCAGCAGTTTATCCCCTACCACCTACGAGCAGTACTTC.

The rearrangement links TRBV18 to TRBJ1-1; TRBD1 aligns across 7 bases. In germline, CDR1 is KGHSH, CDR2 LQKENI. This CDR3 comprises 13 residues. V lost 6 bases, J lost 3 bases, and 4 bases stayed unmatched. The CDR3 DNA reads as TGTGCCAGCTCCGTTGACAGGGACACTGAAGCTTTCTTT. This codes for CASSVDRDTEAFF. The whole variable domain, remainder taken from reference TRBV18 and TRBJ1-1, is NAGVMQNPRHLVRRRGQEARLRCSPMKGHSHVYWYRQLPEEGLKFMVYLQKENIIDESGMPKERFSAEFPKEGPSILRIQQVVRGDSAAYFCASSVDRDTEAFFGQGTRLTVV.